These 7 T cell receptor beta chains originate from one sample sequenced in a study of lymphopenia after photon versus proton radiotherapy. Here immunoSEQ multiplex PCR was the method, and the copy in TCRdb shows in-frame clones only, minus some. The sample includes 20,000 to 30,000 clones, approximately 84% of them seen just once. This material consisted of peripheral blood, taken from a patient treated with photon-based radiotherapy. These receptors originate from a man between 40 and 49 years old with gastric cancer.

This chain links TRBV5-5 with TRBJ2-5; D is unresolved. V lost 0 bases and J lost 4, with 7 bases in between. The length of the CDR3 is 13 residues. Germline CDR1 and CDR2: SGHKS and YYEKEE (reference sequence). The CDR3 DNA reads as TGTGCCAGCAGCTTGGTTCCCATAGAGACCCAGTACTTC. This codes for CASSLVPIETQYF.

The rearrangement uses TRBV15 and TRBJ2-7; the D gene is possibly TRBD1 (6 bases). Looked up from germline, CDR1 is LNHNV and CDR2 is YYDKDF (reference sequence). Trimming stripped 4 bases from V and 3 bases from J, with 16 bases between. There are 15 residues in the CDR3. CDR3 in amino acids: CATSISRDTFYEQYF. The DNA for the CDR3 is TGTGCCACCAGCATCTCAAGGGACACCTTCTACGAGCAGTACTTC.

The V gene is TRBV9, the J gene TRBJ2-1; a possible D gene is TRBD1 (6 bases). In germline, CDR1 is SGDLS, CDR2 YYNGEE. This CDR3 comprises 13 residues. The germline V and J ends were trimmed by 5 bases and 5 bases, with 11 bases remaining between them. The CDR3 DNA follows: TGTGCCAGCAGAGGGACACCTGACAATGAGCAGTTCTTC. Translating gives CASRGTPDNEQFF.

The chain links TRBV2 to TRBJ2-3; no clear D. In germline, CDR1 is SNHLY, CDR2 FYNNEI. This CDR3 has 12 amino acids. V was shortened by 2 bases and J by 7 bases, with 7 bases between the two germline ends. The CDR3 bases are TGTGCCAGCAGTGAAAGGGCGCATACGCAGTATTTT. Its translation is CASSERAHTQYF.

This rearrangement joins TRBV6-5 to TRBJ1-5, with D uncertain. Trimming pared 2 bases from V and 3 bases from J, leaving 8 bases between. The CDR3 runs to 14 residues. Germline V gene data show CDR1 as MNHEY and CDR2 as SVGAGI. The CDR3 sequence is CASSYGPNNQPQHF. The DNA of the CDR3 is TGTGCCAGCAGTTACGGACCGAACAATCAGCCCCAGCATTTT.

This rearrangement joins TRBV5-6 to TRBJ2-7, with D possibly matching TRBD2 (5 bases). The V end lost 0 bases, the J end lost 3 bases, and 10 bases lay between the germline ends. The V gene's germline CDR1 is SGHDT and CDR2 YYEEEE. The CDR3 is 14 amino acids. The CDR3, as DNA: TGTGCCAGCAGCTTGGGGTCGGGGAGCTACGAGCAGTACTTC. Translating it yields CASSLGSGSYEQYF. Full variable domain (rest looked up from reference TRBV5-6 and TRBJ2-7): DAGVTQSPTHLIKTRGQQVTLRCSPKSGHDTVSWYQQALGQGPQFIFQYYEEEERQRGNFPDRFSGHQFPNYSSELNVNALLLGDSALYLCASSLGSGSYEQYFGPGTRLTVT.

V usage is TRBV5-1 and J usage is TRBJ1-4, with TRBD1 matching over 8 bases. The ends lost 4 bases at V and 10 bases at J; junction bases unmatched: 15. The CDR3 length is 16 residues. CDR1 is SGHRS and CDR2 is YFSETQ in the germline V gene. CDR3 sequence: CASSLESRGPLGKLFF. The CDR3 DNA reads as TGCGCCAGCAGCCTTGAGTCCAGGGGGCCGTTGGGAAAACTGTTTTTT.